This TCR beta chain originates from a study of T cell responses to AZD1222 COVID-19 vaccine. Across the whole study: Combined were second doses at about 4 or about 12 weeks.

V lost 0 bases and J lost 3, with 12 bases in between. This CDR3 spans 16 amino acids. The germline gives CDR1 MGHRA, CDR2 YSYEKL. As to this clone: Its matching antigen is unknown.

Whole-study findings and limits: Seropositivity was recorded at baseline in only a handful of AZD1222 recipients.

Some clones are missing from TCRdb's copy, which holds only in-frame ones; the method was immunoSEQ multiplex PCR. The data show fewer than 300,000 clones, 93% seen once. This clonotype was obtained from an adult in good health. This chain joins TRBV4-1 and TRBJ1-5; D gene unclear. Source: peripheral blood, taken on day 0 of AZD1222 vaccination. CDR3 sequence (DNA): TGCGCCAGCAGCCAAGAAGGGTTCATAGCCAATCAGCCCCAGCATTTT. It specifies CASSQEGFIANQPQHF.